This T cell receptor (beta chain) emerged from a study of type 1 and type 2 diabetes patients. All diabetic donors were classified as either type 1 or type 2 diabetes. Amplification started from genomic DNA. The TCR beta CDR3 region was amplified using 30 forward and 13 reverse primers. TCRdb ran MiXCR on the multiplex PCR reads and lists one entry per CDR3 protein. Of fewer than 350,000 distinct CDR3 sequences listed, 47% are singletons. Sequencing used peripheral blood mononuclear cells (PBMCs). The receptor was isolated from a man younger than 35 with type 2 diabetes.

CDR3 region: CATTGTTDNEQFF. Written as DNA, the CDR3 is TGTGCCACCACCGGGACAACCGACAATGAGCAGTTCTTC. This sequence joins TRBV24-1 and TRBJ2-1; D is possibly TRBD1 (6 bases). Germline loops: CDR1 KGHDR, CDR2 SFDVKD. Trimming stripped 8 bases from V and 5 bases from J, with 12 bases between. The CDR3 length is 13 residues.